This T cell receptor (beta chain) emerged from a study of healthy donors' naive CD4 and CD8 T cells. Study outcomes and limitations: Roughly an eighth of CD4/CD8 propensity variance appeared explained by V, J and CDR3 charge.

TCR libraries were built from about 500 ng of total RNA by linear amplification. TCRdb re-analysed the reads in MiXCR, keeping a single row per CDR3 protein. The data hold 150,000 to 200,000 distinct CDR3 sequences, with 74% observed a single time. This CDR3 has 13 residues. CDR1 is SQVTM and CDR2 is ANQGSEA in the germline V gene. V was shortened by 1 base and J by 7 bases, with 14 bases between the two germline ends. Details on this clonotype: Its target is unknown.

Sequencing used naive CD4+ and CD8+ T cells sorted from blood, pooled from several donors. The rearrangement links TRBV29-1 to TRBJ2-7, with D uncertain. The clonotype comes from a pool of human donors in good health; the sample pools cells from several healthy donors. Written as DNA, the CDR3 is TGCAGCGTTGAAGTAAGTCAGCGTGGTGAGCAGTACTTC. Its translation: CSVEVSQRGEQYF.